This T cell receptor beta chain appears in the sequencing data of a study of blood T cells in healthy people across ages. About the study: About one barcoded TCR beta cDNA was captured per two T cells.

On this clonotype itself: As yet, its antigen is unknown.

Healthy Caucasians from Russia aged about 6 to 100 served as donors. The CDR3 runs 13 residues. The V end was cut by 3 bases, the J end by 4 bases, with 10 bases between. The germline V gene encodes CDR1 DFQATT and CDR2 SNEGSKA (reference sequence). Notes on the study in general: Age brought a roughly linear fall in TCR beta diversity measured per million T cells.

For the second PCR, which ran for 7 to 11 cycles, a sample-barcoded 5' primer and a J-beta primer mix were used. Sequencing of every sample gave 3 million or more CDR3-containing paired-end reads. TCRdb redid the calling of the 5' RACE reads with MiXCR, one entry per CDR3 protein. The sample holds hundreds of thousands of distinct CDR3 sequences, 45% to 50% seen once. Sequencing was done on a sample of blood. The source is a woman aged 55-69 years in good health. The chain joins TRBV20-1 to TRBJ2-1; D might be TRBD1 (6 bases). The CDR3 loop is CSARDSAYNEQFF. CDR3 nucleotide sequence: TGCAGTGCTAGGGACAGCGCGTACAATGAGCAGTTCTTC.